A selection of T cell receptor beta chains follows, all from one sample in a study of OX40 agonist ivuxolimab in advanced cancers. TCRdb's table, derived via immunoSEQ multiplex PCR, lists solely in-frame clones and lacks some. The table shows about 6,100 clones, with around 77% occurring only once. Sequencing was performed on CD4+ or CD8+ T cells sorted from blood, taken in a trial of the OX40 agonist ivuxolimab. Receptor source: an adult with an advanced solid tumor such as melanoma, head and neck, liver or kidney cancer. CDR3s include the opening cysteine and the closing phenylalanine or tryptophan. The order of the fields is D gene, clone size, CDR3 length, J gene, V gene, CDR3 protein, CDR3 DNA. D genes are given only for firm matches. Size values are once, few and many counts, or a class for expanded clones, and some rows have none.

.	.	15	TRBJ2-5	TRBV2	CASSDQQLKGETQYF	TGTGCCAGCAGTGACCAGCAGTTGAAGGGGGAGACCCAGTACTTC
TRBD2	.	16	TRBJ2-7	TRBV9	CASSVGGSGSAGEQYF	TGTGCCAGCAGCGTAGGGGGTAGCGGGAGTGCAGGCGAGCAGTACTTC
.	.	12	TRBJ2-7	TRBV5-5	CASRRGAYEQYF	TGTGCCAGCAGGAGGGGCGCCTACGAGCAGTACTTC
.	.	11	TRBJ2-3	TRBV5-6	CASSLKDTQYF	TGTGCCAGCAGCTTAAAAGATACGCAGTATTTT
.	.	14	TRBJ2-2	TRBV6-5	CASSYHRGFAELFF	TGTGCCAGCAGTTACCACAGAGGGTTTGCGGAGCTGTTTTTT
TRBD2	.	15	TRBJ2-7	TRBV28	CASSLVAGASYEQYF	TGTGCCAGCAGTTTAGTAGCGGGAGCCTCCTACGAGCAGTACTTC
TRBD1	.	13	TRBJ2-1	TRBV7-8	CASSATGDSEQFF	TGTGCCAGCAGCGCAACAGGGGATAGTGAGCAGTTCTTC
TRBD1	.	18	TRBJ1-1	TRBV19	CASNPGQGIGALLAEAFF	TGTGCCAGTAACCCGGGACAGGGGATAGGGGCCCTTTTGGCTGAAGCTTTCTTT
.	.	18	TRBJ2-6	TRBV7-7	CASSTVSMPQSRANVLTF	TGTGCCAGCAGCACCGTGTCTATGCCACAAAGTCGGGCCAACGTCCTGACTTTC
.	few	14	TRBJ2-5	TRBV7-6	CASSLATGLETQYF	TGTGCCAGCAGCTTAGCGACGGGGCTAGAGACCCAGTACTTC
.	.	14	TRBJ2-5	TRBV28	CASSLSTGEETQYF	TGTGCCAGCAGTTTAAGCACCGGGGAAGAGACCCAGTACTTC
.	.	12	TRBJ1-1	TRBV5-5	CASGFIGAEAFF	TGTGCCAGCGGGTTCATAGGAGCTGAAGCTTTCTTT
.	.	13	TRBJ1-1	TRBV6-5	CASSLGGNTEAFF	TGTGCCAGCAGCCTCGGGGGGAACACTGAAGCTTTCTTT
.	.	17	TRBJ2-1	TRBV11-2	CASSLDRSRSYYNEQFF	TGTGCCAGCAGCTTAGATCGCAGTCGCTCGTACTACAATGAGCAGTTCTTC
TRBD2	.	16	TRBJ2-5	TRBV7-4	CASSSPGGSDQETQYF	TGTGCCAGCAGCTCACCGGGCGGGAGTGACCAAGAGACCCAGTACTTC
.	.	13	TRBJ1-1	TRBV28	CASSHTPNTEAFF	TGTGCCAGCAGTCATACCCCGAACACTGAAGCTTTCTTT
.	.	13	TRBJ1-2	TRBV7-6	CASSPISSWGYTF	TGTGCCAGCAGCCCAATATCGAGTTGGGGCTACACCTTC
TRBD1	few	14	TRBJ2-7	TRBV6-5	CASSWGQGGYEQYF	TGTGCCAGCAGTTGGGGACAGGGGGGCTACGAGCAGTACTTC
TRBD1	.	12	TRBJ1-1	TRBV29-1	CSVGQGGYEAFF	TGCAGCGTTGGACAGGGGGGATATGAAGCTTTCTTT
.	.	14	TRBJ2-7	TRBV5-3	CASSLALASNEQYF	TGTGCCAGCAGCTTGGCCCTAGCGAGTAACGAGCAGTACTTC
.	.	11	TRBJ2-3	TRBV4-1	CASRGTDTQYF	TGCGCCAGCAGAGGCACAGATACGCAGTATTTT
.	.	14	TRBJ1-1	TRBV9	CASSVDNPFTEAFF	TGTGCCAGCAGCGTAGATAACCCCTTCACTGAAGCTTTCTTT
.	few	12	TRBJ2-2	TRBV7-8	CASSFLLGELFF	TGTGCCAGCAGCTTTCTTCTCGGGGAGCTGTTTTTT
TRBD1	.	13	TRBJ2-7	TRBV27	CASSPGTASEQYF	TGTGCCAGCAGCCCCGGGACAGCCTCCGAGCAGTACTTC
.	.	12	TRBJ1-1	TRBV19	CASSRGRTEAFF	TGTGCCAGTAGCCGAGGACGGACTGAAGCTTTCTTT
TRBD2	.	15	TRBJ2-1	TRBV6-5	CASSLLAGDANEQFF	TGTGCCAGCAGTTTACTAGCGGGAGACGCCAATGAGCAGTTCTTC
TRBD1	.	15	TRBJ2-5	TRBV7-3	CASSYAGGGWETQYF	TGTGCCAGCAGCTACGCAGGGGGTGGGTGGGAGACCCAGTACTTC